Sequencing of this T cell receptor beta chain was carried out in a study of breast tumors, draining lymph nodes, adjacent tissues. TCRdb called the multiplex PCR reads again in MiXCR, with one record for every CDR3 protein. Of about 63,000 distinct CDR3 sequences in the sample, around 60% were seen once. Turning to this clonotype: Mismatch with germline at one junction end may stem from a read error.

The CDR3 runs 12 residues. From germline, CDR1 is MNHEY and CDR2 SMNVEV (reference sequence). V usage is TRBV27 and J usage is TRBJ1-1; D call uncertain. This clonotype was obtained from a female donor with breast cancer. Some clones in this sample may be carry-over from other donors' samples. The sample was breast tumor tissue. The CDR3 sequence is CAGSLDGREAFF. The CDR3, as DNA: TGTGCCGGCAGTTTAGACGGTCGGGAAGCTTTCTTT.